This is a list of T cell receptor beta chains from one sample in a study of blood T cell repertoires in COVID-19. Assay used: immunoSEQ multiplex PCR; TCRdb lists only in-frame clones, some missing. Among about 250,000 clones listed, roughly 80% were seen once. Sequenced: PBMCs or T cells enriched from blood (not recorded which). The source is a woman between 40 and 50 years old who had been exposed to COVID-19. The CDR3 runs from the conserved cysteine through the conserved F or W.

V: TRBV6-6; CDR3: CASSDPFTRSDEQYF
V: TRBV27; CDR3: CASSLKPPGRGSYYYGYTF
V: TRBV11-3; CDR3: CASSSRDRGDPETQYF
V: TRBV11-2; CDR3: CASSPRTGEYEQYF
V: TRBV25-1; CDR3: CASSEWEGGGTQYF
V: TRBV12-3/TRBV12-4; CDR3: CASSFLGLTEAFF
V: TRBV28; CDR3: CASSPPQFAAEAFF
V: TRBV24-1; CDR3: CATENSHTNTGELFF
V: TRBV18; CDR3: CASKRTGDRGTEAFF
V: TRBV6-5; CDR3: CASSPRQNRYGYTF
V: TRBV19; CDR3: CASRWDRNYNSPLHF
V: TRBV6-5; CDR3: CASFSGQGFYGYTF
V: TRBV29-1; CDR3: CSAGTGVGDTQYF
V: TRBV3-1/TRBV3-2; CDR3: CASGGSLAGYTF
V: TRBV10-1; CDR3: CASSMITGEETEAFF
V: TRBV15; CDR3: CATSSGGGGLQETQYF
V: TRBV12-3/TRBV12-4; CDR3: CASIQGRTEAFF
V: TRBV5-5; CDR3: CASSFVTGGLGVDEQYF
V: TRBV18; CDR3: CASSPDSFNQPQHF
V: TRBV18; CDR3: CASQGSRQGWDYGYTF
V: TRBV2; CDR3: CASTSLPGNSPLHF
V: TRBV10-3; CDR3: CAISLGQDQETQYF
V: TRBV11-2; CDR3: CASSFSRGQGDEKLFF
V: TRBV20-1; CDR3: CSASIQFGTYSNQPQHF
V: TRBV12-5; CDR3: CASGRSYSRAGHYEQYF
V: TRBV27; CDR3: CASSSTGLNTEAFF
V: TRBV28; CDR3: CASSWEYEQYF
V: TRBV4-1; CDR3: CASSQDPSESPQHF
V: TRBV10-3; CDR3: CAISGVYEQYF
V: TRBV9; CDR3: CASSGLNYGYTF
V: TRBV5-6; CDR3: CASSKVGYNQPQHF
V: TRBV29-1; CDR3: CSVNLAVETQYF
V: TRBV5-4; CDR3: CASSLGLSTVNTEAFF
V: TRBV4-2; CDR3: CASSQGTGANEKLFF
V: TRBV30; CDR3: CAWGRETQYF
V: TRBV19; CDR3: CASSIDPMRRPETQYF
V: TRBV5-4; CDR3: CASRPGGQSYGYTF
V: TRBV5-1; CDR3: CASSDPLLAGVGDTQYF
V: TRBV6-5; CDR3: CASSYGRGYQETQYF
V: TRBV29-1; CDR3: CSVQYLPGQGSLEQYF
V: TRBV7-2; CDR3: CASSLDRGGGETQYF
V: TRBV7-8; CDR3: CASSLGDGQGAGELFF
V: TRBV28; CDR3: CASSLMAGLYLGHYGYTF
V: TRBV6-2/TRBV6-3; CDR3: CASSPRRGRGHTEAFF
V: TRBV10-3; CDR3: CAISDRRTTNEKLFF
V: TRBV28; CDR3: CASSSQRQGDYGYTF
V: TRBV11-1; CDR3: CASSPIRVGQAFF
V: TRBV3-1/TRBV3-2; CDR3: CASSRIPITSGAYNEQFF
V: TRBV10-3; CDR3: CAIRAGLAGVNEQFF
V: TRBV28; CDR3: CASIREGVTPLHF
V: TRBV6-1; CDR3: CASSESPTNEKLFF